These T cell receptor beta chains were read from a single sample in a study of control samples from healthy donors and cancer patients. TCRdb's table, derived via immunoSEQ multiplex PCR, lists solely in-frame clones and lacks some. Seen here are some 130,000 clones, approximately 95% observed once, and the top ten hold around 3.6%. Input material: blood. The receptors here all came from a man between 25 and 39 years old in good health. The CDR3 runs from the conserved cysteine through the conserved F or W. Fields, in order: V gene, J gene, D gene, CDR3 protein. The D gene is left open where the match is weak.

>TRBV27|TRBJ1-5|.
CASSHPGVDQPQHF
>TRBV6-5|TRBJ1-2|TRBD1
CASSVSGTEGYGYTF
>TRBV6-2/TRBV6-3|TRBJ1-2|.
CASTPGRPYGYTF
>TRBV7-2|TRBJ2-3|.
CASSVPAGDTQYF
>TRBV9|TRBJ2-2|.
CASSSWWAGELFF
>TRBV6-2/TRBV6-3|TRBJ2-5|.
CASSSRNQQETQYF
>TRBV7-8|TRBJ1-4|.
CASSLAQNNEKLFF
>TRBV21-1|TRBJ1-6|.
CASSKERSNSPLHF
>TRBV5-1|TRBJ1-1|TRBD1
CASSATGVNTEAFF
>TRBV19|TRBJ1-5|TRBD1
CASSILWDRGGQPQHF
>TRBV6-5|TRBJ1-3|.
CASSYSRGGGNTIYF
>TRBV5-6|TRBJ1-5|.
CASSTRGLSNQPQHF
>TRBV6-4|TRBJ2-3|.
CASNNNPCSRSTDTQYF
>TRBV7-6|TRBJ2-1|.
CASSLNAGEQFF
>TRBV19|TRBJ1-5|TRBD1
CASSRGTGEPRAHF
>TRBV11-2|TRBJ1-5|.
CASSLDISNQPQHF
>TRBV5-6|TRBJ1-2|.
CASSPPGATVYGYTF
>TRBV3-1/TRBV3-2|TRBJ1-3|TRBD1
CASSQDPITGVSGNTIYF
>TRBV6-2/TRBV6-3|TRBJ1-5|.
CASSDSNQPQHF
>TRBV19|TRBJ2-7|TRBD1
CASSVTGTAPQQYF
>TRBV5-1|TRBJ2-1|.
CASSLAAGTGRSEQFF
>TRBV19|TRBJ1-5|.
CASNKGHAESQPQHF
>TRBV12-3/TRBV12-4|TRBJ1-2|.
CASSDQGNYGYTF
>TRBV28|TRBJ2-1|TRBD1
CASSLPGQGANEQFF
>TRBV11-2|TRBJ1-6|TRBD1
CASSFDRTGKNSPLHF
>TRBV9|TRBJ1-1|.
CASSPLRSVTEAFF
>TRBV29-1|TRBJ1-1|.
CSVVAIGEYTEAFF
>TRBV27|TRBJ1-5|.
CASRLDRNQPQHF